This T cell receptor beta chain was observed in a study of control samples from healthy donors and cancer patients. This clone appeared once. This CDR3 contains 16 residues. Trimming shortened V by 0 bases and J by 5 bases, and 13 bases separated the two germline ends. Per the germline V gene, CDR1 is MNHEY and CDR2 is SVGAGI. The table came from immunoSEQ multiplex PCR; TCRdb's copy has only in-frame clones and leaves some out. The sample has fewer than 200,000 clones, 90% to 95% seen once. The sequenced sample was PBMCs. This receptor was taken from a man aged 55 to 69 with colorectal cancer. V gene TRBV6-5 combines with J gene TRBJ2-2, with D perhaps being TRBD1 or TRBD2 (6 bases each). The CDR3 is CASSYSTGAGTGELFF. The CDR3 nucleotides read TGTGCCAGCAGTTACTCCACGGGGGCAGGGACCGGGGAGCTGTTTTTT.